Shown below are 30 T cell receptor beta chains from a single sample sequenced in a study of technical replicates of blood from a handful of donors. Method: immunoSEQ multiplex PCR; TCRdb's copy keeps in-frame clones and lacks some. The sample has about 59,000 clones; almost 97% are singletons. Sample: T cells isolated from PBMCs. All receptors come from a human donor in good health.

The V and J genes are TRBV2 and TRBJ2-5; D is uncertain. Trimming shortened V by 7 bases and J by 7 bases, and 13 bases separated the two germline ends. CDR3 length equals 12 residues. Germline loops: CDR1 SNHLY, CDR2 FYNNEI. The CDR3 DNA reads TGTGCCAGCACTGGCCGTCCCCTGACCCAGTACTTC. This codes for CASTGRPLTQYF.

As DNA, the CDR3 is TGCGCCAGCAGTGAAGGGACAGCCTACAATGAGCAGTTCTTC. Amino acids: CASSEGTAYNEQFF. V usage is TRBV10-1 and J usage is TRBJ2-1, with TRBD1 matching 7 bases. Trimming cost V 3 bases and J 2 bases; bases outside gene matches: 1. From germline, CDR1 is WNHNN and CDR2 SYGVQD (reference sequence). This CDR3 is 14 amino acids long.

The rearrangement links TRBV4-1 to TRBJ2-1; 8 bases map to TRBD2. CDR1 is MGHRA and CDR2 is YSYEKL in the germline V gene. Losses at the gene ends were 7 bases for V and 3 bases for J; bases not matched to a gene: 17. The length of the CDR3 is 18 residues. CDR3 residues: CASTPAGVKLEGYNEQFF. In DNA, the CDR3 is TGCGCCAGCACGCCAGCGGGAGTTAAATTAGAAGGCTACAATGAGCAGTTCTTC.

V and J are TRBV4-1 and TRBJ2-7, with 10 nucleotides matching TRBD2. The V segment lost 2 bases and the J segment 4 bases; nucleotides outside the gene matches: 11. The CDR3 spans 17 residues. Germline CDR1 and CDR2: MGHRA and YSYEKL. CDR3 sequence: CASSQQYGLAVPYEQYF. The CDR3 DNA reads TGCGCCAGCAGCCAACAATACGGACTAGCGGTGCCGTACGAGCAGTACTTC.

The chain links TRBV10-2 to TRBJ2-6; a weak D match, TRBD2 (6 bases). The ends were cut back, 0 bases at V and 2 bases at J, with 8 bases in the middle. The germline V gene encodes CDR1 WSHSY and CDR2 SAAADI. CDR3 length: 16 residues. The DNA for the CDR3 is TGCGCCAGCAGTGAGTCAGGAGGGACTGGGGCCAACGTCCTGACTTTC. This encodes CASSESGGTGANVLTF.

The chain combines TRBV7-2 with TRBJ2-7; maybe TRBD2 (6 bases). The V and J ends lost 1 base and 4 bases respectively, with 17 bases between them. Germline assignment: CDR1 SGHTA and CDR2 FQGNSA. CDR3 length equals 16 residues. CDR3 loop: CASSLGGGVGQYEQYF. The CDR3 DNA reads as TGTGCCAGCAGCTTAGGAGGCGGGGTAGGGCAGTACGAGCAGTACTTC.

The CDR3 DNA follows: TGTGCCAGCAGTGACCATGGGCTAGCCGATGAGCAGTTCTTC. Protein product: CASSDHGLADEQFF. The rearrangement links TRBV25-1 to TRBJ2-1; D might be TRBD2 (5 bases). CDR3 length: 14 residues. Germline V gives CDR1 MGHDK, CDR2 SYGVNS. V lost 3 bases and J 8 bases, leaving 14 bases between the germline ends.

CDR3 DNA sequence: TGTGCCAGTAGGATCGGGACACAGAACACTGAAGCTTTCTTT. Encoded protein: CASRIGTQNTEAFF. The chain couples TRBV19 to TRBJ1-1; D perhaps matches TRBD1 (6 bases). CDR3 length: 14 amino acids. The germline V gene has CDR1 LNHDA and CDR2 SQIVND (reference sequence). The V gene lost 6 bases and the J gene lost 1 base, with 12 bases spanning the gap.

J is TRBJ1-6 and V is TRBV6-5; tentatively, D is TRBD1 (5 bases). Trimming removed 2 bases from V and 6 bases from J, with 5 bases in between. The CDR3 is 13 residues long. Germline lookup yields CDR1 MNHEY and CDR2 SVGAGI. Here the CDR3 DNA reads TGTGCCAGCAGTTACAGGGGTAATTCACCCCTCCACTTT. It yields the protein CASSYRGNSPLHF.

This rearrangement joins TRBV9 to TRBJ2-1; 7 positions agree with TRBD2. Germline V gene sequence: CDR1 SGDLS, CDR2 YYNGEE. V was clipped by 4 bases and J by 7 bases; unmatched bases: 14. CDR3 size: 16 residues. CDR3 residues: CASSQTRRETVNEQFF. The CDR3 nucleotides read TGTGCCAGCAGCCAGACCCGGCGGGAGACAGTAAATGAGCAGTTCTTC.

The chain uses TRBV9 and TRBJ2-7; 10 bases are shared with TRBD2. V was clipped by 3 bases and J by 3 bases; unmatched bases: 6. CDR3 length: 15 amino acids. Per the germline V gene, CDR1 is SGDLS and CDR2 is YYNGEE. The CDR3 DNA reads as TGTGCCAGCAGCGCCGGTCCTAGCGGGAGCTACGAGCAGTACTTC. Its translation is CASSAGPSGSYEQYF.

V and J are TRBV12-5 and TRBJ1-6, with D unclear. Germline assignment: CDR1 LGHNT and CDR2 FRNRAP. The CDR3 has 18 amino acids. Trimming took 0 bases from V and 0 from J, leaving 12 bases between them. The CDR3 bases are TGTGCTAGTGGTTTGGTACTTGGCCAGGACTCCTATAATTCACCCCTCCACTTT. Its translation: CASGLVLGQDSYNSPLHF. Supplemented by reference TRBV12-5 and TRBJ1-6, the full variable domain reads DARVTQTPRHKVTEMGQEVTMRCQPILGHNTVFWYRQTMMQGLELLAYFRNRAPLDDSGMPKDRFSAEMPDATLATLKIQPSEPRDSAVYFCASGLVLGQDSYNSPLHFGNGTRLTVT.

This clone was seen only once. In DNA, the CDR3 is TGTGCCAGCGGGAGGGGGGCCTTTGTTTACAATGAGCAGTTCTTC. Translation gives CASGRGAFVYNEQFF. The chain combines TRBV6-1 with TRBJ2-1, with D perhaps TRBD2 (7 bases). The ends were cut back, 8 bases at V and 4 bases at J, with 18 bases in the middle. This CDR3 has 15 amino acids. Per germline, CDR1 MNHNS and CDR2 SASEGT.

The chain uses TRBV9 and TRBJ2-7, with D uncertain. Germline values: CDR1 SGDLS, CDR2 YYNGEE. Trimming stripped 0 bases from V and 0 bases from J, with 7 bases between. CDR3 length equals 14 residues. CDR3 DNA: TGTGCCAGCAGCGTAGACGGGTTCTCCTACGAGCAGTACTTC. This encodes CASSVDGFSYEQYF. Complete variable domain (other parts from reference TRBV9 and TRBJ2-7): DSGVTQTPKHLITATGQRVTLRCSPRSGDLSVYWYQQSLDQGLQFLIQYYNGEERAKGNILERFSAQQFPDLHSELNLSSLELGDSALYFCASSVDGFSYEQYFGPGTRLTVT.

The rearrangement uses TRBV10-3 and TRBJ2-2; 7 bases are a match to TRBD1. V dropped 10 bases and J dropped 4; count of bases not matched to a gene: 6. The length of the CDR3 is 13 residues. Germline V lookup: CDR1 ENHRY, CDR2 SYGVKD. As DNA, the CDR3 is TGTGCCACCCGGACAGGACCCACCGGGGAGCTGTTTTTT. The encoded protein is CATRTGPTGELFF.

About this clone itself: Compared with germline, one end of the junction differs, possibly owing to a read error. The rearrangement links TRBV11-1 to TRBJ2-1; 7 bases are shared with TRBD1. The germline CDR1 and CDR2 sequences are SGHAT and FQDESV (reference sequence). The CDR3 covers 15 residues. CDR3 protein: CATSRGQGVYNEQFF. DNA of the CDR3: TGTGCCACCAGCAGGGGCCAGGGGGTCTACAATGAGCAGTTCTTC.

The rearrangement links TRBV5-4 to TRBJ2-3; 7 bases line up with TRBD1. This CDR3 spans 17 amino acids. CDR1 is SGHNT and CDR2 is YYREEE in the germline V gene (reference sequence). V shed 0 bases, J shed 2 bases, and the junction held 9 bases outside the gene matches. The CDR3 loop is CASSLGTGPVATDTQYF. CDR3 DNA: TGTGCCAGCAGCTTGGGGACAGGCCCGGTAGCCACAGATACGCAGTATTTT.

This clone appeared a single time. The V and J genes are TRBV11-3 and TRBJ1-1; D call uncertain. From germline, CDR1 is SGHNT and CDR2 YENEEA. This CDR3 comprises 11 residues. Trimming pared 5 bases from V and 4 bases from J, leaving 5 bases between. As DNA, the CDR3 is TGTGCCAGCAGCCTTGTCACTGAAGCTTTCTTT. This encodes CASSLVTEAFF. The variable domain in full, with the rest retrieved from reference TRBV11-3 and TRBJ1-1, is EAGVVQSPRYKIIEKKQPVAFWCNPISGHNTLYWYLQNLGQGPELLIRYENEEAVDDSQLPKDRFSAERLKGVDSTLKIQPAELGDSAVYLCASSLVTEAFFGQGTRLTVV.

The chain is built from TRBV6-5 and TRBJ2-1; 10 bases are a match to TRBD2. Germline V lookup: CDR1 MNHEY, CDR2 SVGAGI. Trimming took 0 bases from V and 8 from J; bases not matched to a gene: 4. This CDR3 has 15 residues. The chain's CDR3 is CASSYSSGGNYEQFF. The CDR3 DNA sequence: TGTGCCAGCAGTTACTCTAGCGGGGGGAACTATGAGCAGTTCTTC.

This chain links TRBV5-6 with TRBJ2-1; D possibly corresponds to TRBD1 (6 bases). The CDR3 is made up of 17 amino acids. With 1 base removed from V and 0 bases from J, the gap between germline ends came to 14 bases. Per the germline V gene, CDR1 is SGHDT and CDR2 is YYEEEE. CDR3 residues: CASSLYTGQSSYNEQFF. The CDR3 DNA sequence: TGTGCCAGCAGCTTGTACACCGGACAGAGCTCCTACAATGAGCAGTTCTTC.

This clone came up once. The chain couples TRBV5-1 to TRBJ2-7; 12 nucleotides align to TRBD1. J was trimmed by 6 bases and V by 2 bases; bases with no gene match: 3. There are 14 residues in the CDR3. Per the germline V gene, CDR1 is SGHRS and CDR2 is YFSETQ. CDR3 amino acids: CASSLGTGGREQYF. The CDR3 DNA is TGCGCCAGCAGCTTAGGGACAGGGGGCCGCGAGCAGTACTTC.

V usage is TRBV29-1 and J usage is TRBJ1-1; TRBD1 aligns across 7 bases. There are 19 residues in the CDR3. Germline V gene data show CDR1 as SQVTM and CDR2 as ANQGSEA. Unmatched junction bases numbered 21, after V lost 5 bases and J lost 0 bases. CDR3 amino acids: CSVRYWQVDRRKMNTEAFF. CDR3 in DNA: TGCAGCGTTCGATACTGGCAAGTGGACAGGCGGAAAATGAACACTGAAGCTTTCTTT.

J is TRBJ1-4 and V is TRBV4-1, with a tentative D call TRBD1 (6 bases). With 1 base removed from V and 4 bases from J, the gap between germline ends came to 7 bases. Germline V gene lookup returns CDR1 MGHRA and CDR2 YSYEKL. The CDR3 extends over 14 amino acids. CDR3 DNA: TGCGCCAGCAGCCAAGGACAGGTTAATGAAAAACTGTTTTTT. This encodes CASSQGQVNEKLFF.

This rearrangement joins TRBV4-1 to TRBJ2-1; 14 bases map to TRBD2. This CDR3 region has 18 residues. V shed 1 base, J shed 6 bases, and the junction held 8 bases outside the gene matches. Looked up from germline, CDR1 is MGHRA and CDR2 is YSYEKL. CDR3 amino acids: CASSQGGLAGVGGNEQFF. CDR3 nucleotides: TGCGCCAGCAGCCAAGGGGGACTAGCGGGGGTCGGCGGCAATGAGCAGTTCTTC.

CDR3 region: CASSFLAGGDTGELFF. As DNA, the CDR3 is TGTGCCAGCAGCTTCCTAGCGGGAGGGGACACCGGGGAGCTGTTTTTT. The chain is built from TRBV11-3 and TRBJ2-2; 12 bases agree with TRBD2. CDR3 length: 16 residues. Germline CDR1 is SGHNT and CDR2 is YENEEA. The J segment lost 3 bases and the V segment lost 3 bases, leaving 2 bases of the junction unmatched.

This clone was observed a single time. The chain couples TRBV11-3 to TRBJ1-1; unclear D gene. Trimming pared 5 bases from V and 1 base from J, leaving 14 bases between. The CDR3 spans 15 residues. Germline CDR1 and CDR2: SGHNT and YENEEA. The chain's CDR3 is CASSLNGEGNTEAFF. The CDR3 nucleotides read TGTGCCAGCAGCCTAAACGGGGAGGGGAACACTGAAGCTTTCTTT.

In nucleotides, the CDR3 is TGTGCCAGCAGCTATGGGTCAGGGGGCTTGTACACTGAAGCTTTCTTT. It yields the protein CASSYGSGGLYTEAFF. J is TRBJ1-1 and V is TRBV5-4; 8 nucleotides align to TRBD1. Looked up from germline, CDR1 is SGHNT and CDR2 is YYREEE (reference sequence). Losses at the gene ends were 3 bases for V and 3 bases for J; bases not matched to a gene: 10. This CDR3 is 16 amino acids long.

Notes on this clone: The junction and the germline gene differ at one end; a read error may be behind it. The V call is TRBV2, the J call TRBJ2-7; 10 bases line up with TRBD2. Germline CDR1 and CDR2: SNHLY and FYNNEI. The CDR3 is 13 amino acids. As DNA, the CDR3 is TGTGCCAGCAGTGACTCCCTTGGACTAGCGGACACATTC. Encoded protein: CASSDSLGLADTF.

The chain is built from TRBV9 and TRBJ1-2; 7 nucleotides line up with TRBD1. V trimming: 3 bases; J trimming: 2 bases; junction bases outside the gene matches: 4. CDR1 and CDR2 (germline): SGDLS, YYNGEE. This CDR3 comprises 14 residues. The chain's CDR3 is CASSGGTVNYGYTF. CDR3 sequence (DNA): TGTGCCAGCAGCGGGGGGACAGTCAACTATGGCTACACCTTC.

As DNA, the CDR3 is TGTGCCAGCAGCTTGGACAGGGGGAGATCCGGGGAGCTGTTTTTT. Translated, it gives CASSLDRGRSGELFF. The gene calls are TRBV5-4 and TRBJ2-2, with TRBD1 matching 8 bases. Germline values: CDR1 SGHNT, CDR2 YYREEE (reference sequence). The CDR3 has 15 amino acids. After removal of 0 bases from V and 6 bases from J, the junction contained 4 bases not matched to a gene. The full variable domain, in which reference TRBV5-4 and TRBJ2-2 provide the parts outside the CDR3, is ETGVTQSPTHLIKTRGQQVTLRCSSQSGHNTVSWYQQALGQGPQFIFQYYREEENGRGNFPPRFSGLQFPNYSSELNVNALELDDSALYLCASSLDRGRSGELFFGEGSRLTVL.